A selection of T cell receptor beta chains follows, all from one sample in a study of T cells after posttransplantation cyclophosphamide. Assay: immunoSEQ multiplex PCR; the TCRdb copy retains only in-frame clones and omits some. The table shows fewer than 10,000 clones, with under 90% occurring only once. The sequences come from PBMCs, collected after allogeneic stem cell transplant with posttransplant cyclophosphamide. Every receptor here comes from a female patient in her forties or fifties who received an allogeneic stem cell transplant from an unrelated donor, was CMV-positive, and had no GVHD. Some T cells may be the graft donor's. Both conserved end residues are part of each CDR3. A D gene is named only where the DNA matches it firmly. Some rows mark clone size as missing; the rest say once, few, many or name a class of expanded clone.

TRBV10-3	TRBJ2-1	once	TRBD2	CAISERAVAGGPGNEQFF	TGTGCCATCAGTGAGAGGGCAGTAGCGGGGGGGCCGGGGAATGAGCAGTTCTTC
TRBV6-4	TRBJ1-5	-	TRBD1	CASTPAGTGGLSQPQHF	TGTGCCAGCACCCCCGCCGGGACAGGGGGCTTGAGTCAGCCCCAGCATTTT
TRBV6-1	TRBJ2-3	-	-	CASGDRGYNTQYF	TGTGCCAGCGGGGATAGGGGGTACAATACGCAGTATTTT
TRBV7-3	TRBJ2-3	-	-	CASSLKEVDTTDTQYF	TGTGCCAGCAGCTTAAAGGAGGTTGACACGACAGATACGCAGTATTTT
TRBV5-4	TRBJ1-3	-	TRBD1	CASSPGQGANTIYF	TGTGCCAGCAGCCCGGGACAGGGGGCGAACACCATATATTTT
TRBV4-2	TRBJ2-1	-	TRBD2	CASSQTGTSFDEQFF	TGTGCCAGCAGCCAAACGGGGACTAGCTTCGATGAGCAGTTCTTC
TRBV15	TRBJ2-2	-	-	CATSRAGAVSTGELFF	TGTGCCACCAGCAGAGCAGGGGCCGTGAGCACCGGGGAGCTGTTTTTT
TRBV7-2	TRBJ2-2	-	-	CASSLSGGGSSGELFF	TGTGCCAGCAGCCTTAGCGGTGGGGGGTCCTCCGGGGAGCTGTTTTTT
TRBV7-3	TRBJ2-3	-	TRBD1	CASSSTQGAGDTQYF	TGTGCCAGCAGCTCGACGCAGGGGGCTGGAGATACGCAGTATTTT
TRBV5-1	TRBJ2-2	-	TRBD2	CASSPGTTNTGELFF	TGCGCCAGCAGCCCCGGGACTACCAACACCGGGGAGCTGTTTTTT
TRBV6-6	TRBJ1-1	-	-	CASSPPGATEAFF	TGTGCCAGCAGCCCGCCGGGTGCGACTGAAGCTTTCTTT
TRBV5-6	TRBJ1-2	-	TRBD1	CASSPVPGQGGGFYGYTF	TGTGCCAGCAGCCCAGTCCCGGGACAGGGAGGGGGTTTCTATGGCTACACCTTC
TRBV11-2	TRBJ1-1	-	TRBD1	CASSPQGQLMNTEAFF	TGTGCCAGCAGCCCACAGGGACAGCTTATGAACACTGAAGCTTTCTTT
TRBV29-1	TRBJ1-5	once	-	CSVREGLQPQHF	TGCAGCGTTAGGGAGGGGTTACAGCCCCAGCATTTT
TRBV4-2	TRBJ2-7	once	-	CASSQDKGDYEQYF	TGTGCCAGCAGCCAAGATAAAGGGGACTACGAGCAGTACTTC
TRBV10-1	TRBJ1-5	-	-	CASSELRGQPQHF	TGCGCCAGCAGTGAGTTGCGTGGTCAGCCCCAGCATTTT
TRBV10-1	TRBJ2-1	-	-	CASSPLGGDEQFF	TGCGCCAGCAGCCCCTTGGGGGGAGATGAGCAGTTCTTC
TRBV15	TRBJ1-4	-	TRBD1	CATSRLSSGGVTNEKLFF	TGTGCCACCAGCAGATTAAGTTCAGGGGGCGTAACTAATGAAAAACTGTTTTTT
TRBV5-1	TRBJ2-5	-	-	CASRTKGLQGETQYF	TGCGCCAGCAGAACAAAGGGTCTGCAGGGGGAGACCCAGTACTTC
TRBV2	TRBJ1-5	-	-	CASSEAHSNQPQHF	TGTGCCAGCAGTGAAGCCCATAGCAATCAGCCCCAGCATTTT
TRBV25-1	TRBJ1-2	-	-	CASSERGDYGYTF	TGTGCCAGCAGTGAACGCGGGGACTATGGCTACACCTTC
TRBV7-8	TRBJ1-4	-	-	CASSLERRAVFDEKLFF	TGTGCCAGCAGCTTAGAACGCAGGGCGGTTTTCGATGAAAAACTGTTTTTT
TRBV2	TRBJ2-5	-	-	CASSLGHWETQYF	TGTGCCAGCAGTCTCGGTCATTGGGAGACCCAGTACTTC
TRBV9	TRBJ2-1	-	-	CASSVRAGPRQDEQFF	TGTGCCAGCAGCGTACGGGCGGGGCCACGACAAGATGAGCAGTTCTTC
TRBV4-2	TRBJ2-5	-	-	CASSLGRKGVGETQYF	TGTGCCAGCAGCCTTGGCCGGAAGGGGGTCGGGGAGACCCAGTACTTC
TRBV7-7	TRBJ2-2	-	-	CASSLLGGELFF	TGTGCTAGCAGCCTACTAGGCGGGGAGCTGTTTTTT
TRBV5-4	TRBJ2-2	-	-	CASSLVGGAGTGELFF	TGTGCCAGCAGCTTGGTCGGAGGGGCGGGCACCGGGGAGCTGTTTTTT
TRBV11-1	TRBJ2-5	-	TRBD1	CASSQSWTGAGETQYF	TGTGCCAGCAGCCAATCTTGGACAGGGGCCGGGGAGACCCAGTACTTC
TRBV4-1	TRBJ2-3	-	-	CASSHLSQGSTDTQYF	TGCGCCAGCAGCCACCTCAGTCAGGGGAGCACAGATACGCAGTATTTT
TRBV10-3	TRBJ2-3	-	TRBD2	CAISPLAGGLDTQYF	TGTGCCATCAGTCCCCTAGCGGGGGGGCTGGATACGCAGTATTTT
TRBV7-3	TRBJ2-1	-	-	CASSSHSTAYNEQFF	TGTGCCAGCAGCTCCCACTCTACAGCTTACAATGAGCAGTTCTTC
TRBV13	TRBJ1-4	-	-	CASSVFKGSTNEKLFF	TGTGCCAGCAGCGTCTTTAAGGGGTCAACTAATGAAAAACTGTTTTTT
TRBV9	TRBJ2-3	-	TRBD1	CASSAGQNTDTQYF	TGTGCCAGCAGCGCGGGACAGAACACAGATACGCAGTATTTT
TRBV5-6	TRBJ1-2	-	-	CASSGGGGAHGYGYTF	TGTGCCAGCAGCGGGGGCGGGGGGGCGCACGGCTATGGCTACACCTTC
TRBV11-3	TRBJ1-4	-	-	CASSPSGIGEKLFF	TGTGCCAGCAGCCCCAGCGGCATAGGGGAAAAACTGTTTTTT
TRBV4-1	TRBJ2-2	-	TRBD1	CASSRSGTGSNTGELFF	TGCGCCAGCAGCCGCTCCGGGACAGGGTCGAACACCGGGGAGCTGTTTTTT
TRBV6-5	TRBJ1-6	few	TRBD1	CASNIDRGTPLHF	TGTGCCAGCAATATTGACAGGGGGACACCCCTCCACTTT
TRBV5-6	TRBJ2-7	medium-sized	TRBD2	CASSLGGYSGGEQYF	TGTGCCAGCAGCTTGGGAGGGTATAGCGGGGGCGAGCAGTACTTC
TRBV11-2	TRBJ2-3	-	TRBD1	CASSTWTGGNTDTQYF	TGTGCCAGCAGCACCTGGACAGGGGGAAACACAGATACGCAGTATTTT
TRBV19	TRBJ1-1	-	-	CASSMNKNTEAFF	TGTGCCAGTAGTATGAACAAGAACACTGAAGCTTTCTTT
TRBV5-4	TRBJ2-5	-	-	CASSLSSGVGETQYF	TGTGCCAGCAGCTTGAGCTCGGGGGTAGGGGAGACCCAGTACTTC
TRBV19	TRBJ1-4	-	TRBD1	CASSSRDRTNEKLFF	TGTGCCAGTAGTTCACGGGACAGGACTAATGAAAAACTGTTTTTT
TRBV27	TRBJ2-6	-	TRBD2	CASSLFWRGGHNSGANVLTF	TGTGCCAGCAGTTTATTTTGGCGGGGGGGCCACAACTCTGGGGCCAACGTCCTGACTTTC
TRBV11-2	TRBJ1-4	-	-	CASSDGGEKLFF	TGTGCCAGCAGCGATGGAGGAGAAAAACTGTTTTTT
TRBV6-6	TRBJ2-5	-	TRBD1	CASSLQGGQETQYF	TGTGCCAGCAGCCTACAGGGGGGCCAAGAGACCCAGTACTTC
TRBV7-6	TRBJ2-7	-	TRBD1	CASSLVTETGILYEQYF	TGTGCCAGCAGCTTAGTCACCGAGACAGGGATCCTCTACGAGCAGTACTTC